Reported below is one T cell receptor (beta chain). One entry per CDR3 protein results from TCRdb running MiXCR on the RT-PCR reads. Among 550,000 to 750,000 distinct CDR3 sequences listed, 12% to 15% were seen once. The germline V and J ends were trimmed by 5 bases and 0 bases, with 14 bases remaining between them. Germline loops: CDR1 MDHEN, CDR2 SYDVKM. The CDR3 has 16 amino acids. The sequence was collected from a female donor in good health, serving as a healthy control. Sequencing was carried out using memory CD4+ T cells from blood. The chain joins TRBV28 to TRBJ1-3; D perhaps matches TRBD1 (5 bases). CDR3 nucleotide sequence: TGTGCCAGCAGTATACCGGGACGGAACTCTGGAAACACCATATATTTT. This sequence encodes CASSIPGRNSGNTIYF.